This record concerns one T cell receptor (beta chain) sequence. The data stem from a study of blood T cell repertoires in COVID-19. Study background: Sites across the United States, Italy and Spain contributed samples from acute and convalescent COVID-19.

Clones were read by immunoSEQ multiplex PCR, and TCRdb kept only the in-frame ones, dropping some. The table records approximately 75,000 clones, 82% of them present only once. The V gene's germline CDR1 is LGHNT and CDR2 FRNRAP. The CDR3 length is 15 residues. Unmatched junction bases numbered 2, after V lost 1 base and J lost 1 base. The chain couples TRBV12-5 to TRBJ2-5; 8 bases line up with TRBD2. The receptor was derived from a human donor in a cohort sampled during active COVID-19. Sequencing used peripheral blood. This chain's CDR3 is CASGLAGGRQETQYF. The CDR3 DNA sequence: TGTGCTAGTGGTTTGGCGGGGGGGCGCCAAGAGACCCAGTACTTC.